This T cell receptor beta chain was obtained from a study of cytomegalovirus exposure and HLA in healthy donors (dated by TCRdb to 2015 to 2018). For context, the study as a whole: In an earlier analysis of 587 of the donors, approximately 300 Gb of sequence data and 117 million unique TCR beta sequences from roughly 190 million T cells were reported. An early release covering roughly 580 HLA-typed donors comprised 300 to 350 gigabases of sequencing data and approximately 80 million unique TCR sequences. Of the 300 to 500 genotyped donors, more than 75% were placed in the genetic ancestry cluster associated with self-reported Caucasian donors. The study was designed to test whether signatures of past pathogen exposure could be identified by cataloging public T cell receptors. Using immunosequencing, the study profiled T cell repertoires from 550 to 750 subjects and related those repertoires to cytomegalovirus serostatus. Besides the first cohort of around 700 subjects, a separate validation cohort made up of over 95 different subjects was used. The study combined high-throughput TCR immunosequencing, statistical association of individual TCRs with disease status, and machine learning to predict cytomegalovirus infection status. A later analysis re-analyzed previously published TCR beta repertoires from about 600 donors and added high-resolution HLA genotyping to study TCR occurrence patterns. Rather than drawing on any new phenotypic data, the later analysis identified candidate immune exposures from TCR beta sequences and the way those sequences occurred across donors. To decide whether each TCR beta V gene segment behaved as functional or pseudogenic, an earlier analysis of over 500 of the donors relied on high-throughput TCR beta sequencing. Donor age, sex, ethnicity and CMV serostatus were compiled together with the repertoire data. A later genetic analysis took genome-wide SNP genotypes for about 65% of the roughly 670 donors and used that subset as a discovery cohort. All discovery cohort repertoires had been generated using a single sequencing platform. HLA typing covered class I and class II loci at four-digit resolution. The number of donors typed differed by locus, with roughly 629-640 for A, B, C, DRB1 and DQB1, roughly 550 for DQA1, over 600 for DPA1, and 450 to 480 for DPB1. Because of strong linkage in the cohort, a few DR-DQ haplotypes were treated as single units for association and clustering. Among roughly 370 genotyped donors of the cohort, an average of roughly 240,000 unique TCR beta nucleotide sequences were sequenced per donor, about a sixth of them non-productive.

The library relied on the immunoSEQ multiplex PCR assay. A mixture of 60 forward primers for TCR Vbeta segments and 13 reverse primers for TCR Jbeta segments was used in the multiplex PCR. The CDR3 region of rearranged TCR beta genes was amplified from genomic DNA with a multiplex PCR assay. Amplified TCR beta libraries were sequenced as 87-base-pair reads on the Illumina HiSeq System. On the study's bioinformatics: In a later analysis, tens of millions of unique TCR beta chains were counted across the 500 to 850 repertoires, and about 10 million of these chains were shared by at least two donors. To remove PCR and sequencing errors, raw reads were error-corrected and collapsed into unique sequences using a nearest-neighbor algorithm that merged closely related sequences. V, D and J gene segments were assigned by aligning CDR3 sequences to IMGT reference sequences. For a sequence to be retained, a match of at least six nucleotides to both a V gene segment and a J gene segment was required. A rearrangement counted as productive if the CDR3 had no stop codons and remained in frame with V and J, and every other rearrangement counted as non-productive. Following IMGT convention, CDR3 was defined as the stretch from the second conserved V-encoded cysteine to the conserved J-encoded phenylalanine. The earlier analysis of 450 to 750 of the donors excluded any sequence lacking an unambiguous match to a single V gene segment. An earlier analysis of about 600 of the donors called V segments functional above 56.7% productive rearrangements and segregating when the between-donor standard deviation exceeded 5%. To diagnose cytomegalovirus status from the catalog of TCR beta chain sequences, a statistical classification framework was built. V and J gene assignment, in a later analysis, came from comparing TCR nucleotide sequences with IMGT/GENE-DB human TR gene sequences. Using the TCRdist pipeline, a later analysis assigned CDR3 sequences along with most-parsimonious VDJ recombination scenarios. In a later analysis, each TCR beta chain was defined by its CDR3 amino acid sequence together with its V-gene family, and reads lacking a unique V-gene family were excluded. To address suspected cross-contamination and a sequencing artifact, a later analysis removed 550 to 750 highly shared, low-generation-probability nucleotide sequences. For each public chain, a later analysis derived a clonal expansion index from normalized ranks of inferred template counts within each repertoire. In a later analysis, generation probabilities were computed using a VDJ recombination model fitted to out-of-frame rearrangements, and the results were checked against IGoR. Hypergeometric tests were used in a later analysis to score TCR-TCR, TCR-HLA and TCR-CMV co-occurrence, with a repertoire-size bias correction applied to the TCR pairs. To estimate false discovery rates, a later analysis permuted the HLA or CMV assignments 20 times. A later analysis grouped co-occurring TCRs with DBSCAN, adding TCRdist sequence similarity when clustering within HLA-allele-positive subsets. Co-occurrence clustering excluded repertoires with fewer than 30,000 or more than 120,000 public chains, plus five with anomalous nucleotide sharing. The source is immuneACCESS, and TCRdb retained only in-frame sequences with V and J called. Part of the clones is not carried over; for the studies checked, unresolved V genes explain less than half of this, and the remainder is unexplained. The V and J calls and clone size come from that table; D and trimming were worked out from the DNA. Recorded for this sample are some 130,000 clones; 77% of them occurred a single time. The ten largest clones represent 2% to 2.5% of the sample.

Overall study outcomes, separate from this receptor: This cohort had only TCR beta chains sequenced, and the lack of alpha or paired-chain data limited which features could be detected. The presence/absence analyses assumed that sequencing depth was roughly uniform across donors, and that assumption may not be true. In a later analysis, TCR association rates were found to vary across HLA loci, with the most associated TCRs seen for DRB1 alleles and the fewest for HLA-C alleles. According to a later analysis, parvovirus B19, influenza, CMV and Epstein-Barr virus appeared linked to several top co-occurrence clusters. V-gene and J-gene trimming of TCR beta chains was associated with a missense DCLRE1C variant in a later genetic analysis, and the association was replicated in an independent cohort. A later analysis found that most CMV-associated TCR beta chains appeared HLA-restricted, with HLA associations seemingly driven largely by CMV exposure. Because HLA typing was unavailable for some donors at each locus, only the typed subset was used in association tests. In a later analysis, some 18,000 TCR beta sequences were associated with specific HLA alleles at a false discovery rate of 0.05. In vitro tests confirmed that a few of the cytomegalovirus-associated TCR beta chains recognize cytomegalovirus antigens. A group of highly shared sequence variants was considered likely to be a technical artifact of the sequencing pipeline. Compared with the roughly 700-donor mean, donors in an Asian-associated ancestry cluster had fewer N-insertions in productive TCRs, according to a later genetic analysis. The authors suggested that the approach could potentially be extended to other disease states and immunological phenotypes. Roughly 17 rarely observed V segments, including chromosome 9 orphons, were excluded from the earlier analysis of almost 600 of the donors because counts were too low. In an earlier analysis of about 550 of the donors, most TCR beta V segments were observed in productive rearrangements about 87% or about 30% of the time, broadly matching IMGT annotations. In the study, about 150 TCR beta chains were listed as associated with cytomegalovirus. Some IMGT-functional V segments, including TRBV6-2 and TRBV6-3, could not be distinguished by the 87-base-pair reads and were therefore excluded. Most TCR sequences were observed very rarely across donors, whereas some public TCRs were present in many individuals. Correlated functional status among segregating V segments might be attributable to linkage disequilibrium, but an unknown experimental factor could not be ruled out. Cytomegalovirus status was reported to be diagnosed by the classifier with high specificity and sensitivity in both the original and validation cohorts. A further reported finding was that TCR beta sequences accurately predicted the HLA-A and HLA-B alleles for most subjects in the first cohort. Immune exposure information for the cohort was limited to CMV serostatus. When HLA alleles, especially DR and DQ, strongly co-occurred, attributing TCR associations to individual alleles was difficult. A later analysis found that HLA-associated TCR beta chains were more clonally expanded and had lower generation probabilities than equally common non-associated chains.

For CDR1 and CDR2, the germline V gene lists SGDLS and YYNGEE. The junction carries 15 bases between V and J, which are trimmed by 0 bases and 2 bases respectively. Including the terminal cysteine and phenylalanine, the CDR3 comprises 16 residues. Only CDR3 DNA is held: 48 bases, read in frame from base 1. Concerning this clone: Its antigen is unknown. No much larger clone is present one base from it, and per-base qualities are unavailable.

The cohort was made up of hundreds of healthy bone marrow donors. At the time of sampling, all cohort members were nominally healthy, though unrecorded immune exposures were likely present. The donor was CMV seronegative and belonged to the group of 350 or so seronegative cohort members. Each donor provided a peripheral blood sample, and peripheral blood mononuclear cells were used for TCR beta sequencing. Genomic DNA was extracted from the blood cell samples with the Qiagen DNeasy Blood Extraction Kit. The sequence was obtained from a man aged 25 to 45 in good health and CMV-seronegative. The sequence joins TRBV9 to TRBJ2-7, with a tentative D gene TRBD1 over 6 matching bases. Source material: PBMCs. CDR3 reads: CASSVALDSRPYEQYF. The DNA sequence reads TGTGCCAGCAGCGTAGCTCTGGACAGTCGTCCCTACGAGCAGTACTTC.